This T cell receptor (beta chain) originates from a study of a mutant IDH1 vaccine in newly diagnosed glioma. As for time point: week 5, during vaccination. The investigators gave 300 ug of mutant IDH1 20-mer peptide in each vaccine dose, together with topical imiquimod. Clones were sequenced by immunoSEQ multiplex PCR, and TCRdb holds only the in-frame ones, with some missing. The sample yields roughly 39,000 clones, roughly 88% seen once. As concerns this clone: The antigen is undetermined.

The CDR3 extends over 12 amino acids. Germline CDR1 and CDR2: LNHDA and SQIVND (reference sequence). The germline V and J ends were trimmed by 5 bases and 7 bases, with 9 bases remaining between them. The clonotype was recovered from a man aged 35-49 years with glioma. The sequenced sample was PBMCs, obtained from a glioma patient whose treatment included an IDH1 peptide vaccine. The genes are TRBV19 and TRBJ1-5; D not certain. The chain's CDR3 is CASSLGWQPQHF. As DNA, the CDR3 is TGTGCCAGTAGTTTGGGTTGGCAGCCCCAGCATTTT.